This T cell receptor (beta chain) stems from a study of control samples from healthy donors and cancer patients. Profiled with immunoSEQ multiplex PCR; TCRdb holds only in-frame clones, not every one. The top ten hold roughly 13% of the sample, which has about 230,000 clones, approximately 80% seen once. Trimming took off 6 bases at V and 3 bases at J, with 10 bases between the two ends. Germline V gene lookup returns CDR1 KGHDR and CDR2 SFDVKD. This CDR3 has 13 amino acids. V is TRBV24-1 and J is TRBJ2-5; TRBD1 is a possible D gene (6 bases). The clonotype originates from a woman aged 55-69 years with lung cancer. Sample: PBMCs. The chain's CDR3 is CATSPQGKETQYF. In DNA, the CDR3 is TGTGCCACCAGTCCTCAGGGGAAAGAGACCCAGTACTTC.